The clone carrying this T cell receptor (beta chain) was seen a few times. What it binds is unknown. Additional DNA sequences in this sample encode the identical CDR3. This sample stems from a study of beta chain features in type 1 diabetes. Expressed TCRB transcripts were sequenced because the isolated RNA had all been reverse transcribed beforehand. The assay was immunoSEQ multiplex PCR, and TCRdb's table has in-frame clones only and misses some. The data hold 850,000 to 900,000 clones, with roughly 16% observed a single time. Germline V gene sequence: CDR1 MDHEN, CDR2 SYDVKM. V lost 3 bases and J lost 2, with 7 bases in between. The CDR3 sequence is 13 residues long. Broader study findings: A PCR bias possibly favoring shorter templates would apply equally to patients and controls.

The clonotype was recovered from a woman between 18 and 29 years old in good health. The sample was naive CD4+ T cells from blood. The chain carries TRBV28 and TRBJ1-1, with D uncertain. The chain's CDR3 is CASSFGGNTEAFF. The CDR3 region has the DNA TGTGCCAGCAGTTTCGGTGGCAACACTGAAGCTTTCTTT.